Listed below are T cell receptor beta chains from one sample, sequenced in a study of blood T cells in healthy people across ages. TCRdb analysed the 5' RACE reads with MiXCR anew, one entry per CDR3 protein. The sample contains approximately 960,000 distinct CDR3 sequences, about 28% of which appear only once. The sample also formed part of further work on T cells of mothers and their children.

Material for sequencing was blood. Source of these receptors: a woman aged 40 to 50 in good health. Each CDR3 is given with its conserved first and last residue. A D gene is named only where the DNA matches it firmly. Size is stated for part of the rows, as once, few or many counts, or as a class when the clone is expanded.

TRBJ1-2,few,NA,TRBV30,TGTGCCTGGGGCGGGGACTATGGCTACACCTTC,CAWGGDYGYTF
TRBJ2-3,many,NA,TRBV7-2,TGTGCCAGCAGCTTTTCAGGGAGAACAGATACGCAGTATTTT,CASSFSGRTDTQYF
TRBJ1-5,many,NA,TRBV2,TGTGCCAGCAGTGAGGGCACACATCAGCCCCAGCATTTT,CASSEGTHQPQHF
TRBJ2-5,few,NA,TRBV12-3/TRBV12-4,TGTGCCAGCAGTTTTTTTGCGGGGTCCGAGACCCAGTACTTC,CASSFFAGSETQYF
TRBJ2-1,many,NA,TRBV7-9,TGTGCCAGCAGCCCATACGGCGGTAGTAGGAATGAGCAGTTCTTC,CASSPYGGSRNEQFF
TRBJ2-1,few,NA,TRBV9,TGTGCCAGCAGCGTAGTTCCTAGCTTCAATGAGCAGTTCTTC,CASSVVPSFNEQFF
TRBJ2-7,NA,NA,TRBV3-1,TGTGCCAGCAGCCAGTCCTTCGAGAGGGGCGAGCAGTACTTC,CASSQSFERGEQYF
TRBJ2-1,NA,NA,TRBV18,TGTGCCAGCTCACCACAGTGGGACTTATACAATGAGCAGTTCTTC,CASSPQWDLYNEQFF
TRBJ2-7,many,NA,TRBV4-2,TGTGCCAGCAGCCAAGATAACACAGCCTACGAGCAGTACTTC,CASSQDNTAYEQYF
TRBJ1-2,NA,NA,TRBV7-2,TGTGCCAGCAGCTTAGCGGGCGTTCAAGCGGGTGGCTACACCTTC,CASSLAGVQAGGYTF
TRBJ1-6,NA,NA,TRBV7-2,TGTGCCAGCAGGCCCAGCTCCTATAATTCACCCCTCCACTTT,CASRPSSYNSPLHF
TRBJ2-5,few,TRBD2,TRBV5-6,TGTGCCAGCAGCTTCTTTTGGACTAGCGGGGTGAATGAGCAGTACTTC,CASSFFWTSGVNEQYF
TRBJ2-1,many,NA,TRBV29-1,TGCAGCGACGTTCCTAGCGACAATGAGCAGTTCTTC,CSDVPSDNEQFF
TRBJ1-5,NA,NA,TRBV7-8,TGTGCCAGCAGCCCCCAAGGCGGGAATCGCCAGCCCCAGCATTTT,CASSPQGGNRQPQHF
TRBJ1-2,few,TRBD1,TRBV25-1,TGTGCCAGCAGTGAATTGGGACAGGGGAGTATCTACACCTTC,CASSELGQGSIYTF
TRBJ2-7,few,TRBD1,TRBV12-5,TGTGCTAGTGGTGCCCCCTTCGGACAGGGGAACTACGAGCAGTACTTC,CASGAPFGQGNYEQYF
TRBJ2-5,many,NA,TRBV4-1,TGCGCCAGCAGCCAGGGTACGGGAGAGACCCAGTACTTC,CASSQGTGETQYF
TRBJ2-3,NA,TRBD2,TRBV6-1,TGTGCCAGCAGGCCTTCCGAGCGGGAGACAGATACGCAGTATTTT,CASRPSERETDTQYF
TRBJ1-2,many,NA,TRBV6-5,TGTGCCAGCAGTCAGTCAAGGGTTTATGGCTACACCTTC,CASSQSRVYGYTF